This T cell receptor (beta chain) was captured in a study of T cells after yellow fever vaccination. Study overall: When fractions had low cell numbers, they were prepared with SMART-Seq v4 Ultra Low Input. Study results and caveats: Abundant clonotypes from the bulk population could have been carried over as contaminants into FACS-sorted repertoires. After the booster, 95% to 98% of CD4 and 88% of CD8 primary-response clones were re-detected.

The CDR3 sequence is 15 residues long. Per germline, CDR1 MGHRA and CDR2 YSYEKL. Trimming left V 2 bases short and J 2 bases short, with 9 bases between. Conversion of TCR transcripts into cDNA relied on 5'RACE template switching, which added a universal primer site and UMIs. TCRdb independently ran MiXCR on the 5' RACE reads; one entry per CDR3 protein. The repertoire consists of about 500,000 distinct CDR3 sequences, with roughly 17% occurring once and the leading ten covering around 16%. This clonotype was seen a handful of times. Its specificity is not known. This receptor was taken from a man aged 18 to 30 who received the YFV17D yellow fever vaccine. Source: PBMCs, taken about 5 days after the first yellow fever vaccination. The V gene is TRBV4-1, the J gene TRBJ2-2; no definite D call. CDR3 residues: CASSQWWGNTGELFF. CDR3 coding DNA: TGCGCCAGCAGCCAATGGTGGGGAAACACCGGGGAGCTGTTTTTT.